The 13 T cell receptor beta chains below were found in one sample sequenced in a study of OX40 agonist ivuxolimab in advanced cancers. TCRdb's table, derived via immunoSEQ multiplex PCR, lists solely in-frame clones and lacks some. Here the sample spans 80,000 to 100,000 clones, roughly 90% being singletons. The input for sequencing was CD4+ or CD8+ T cells sorted from blood, taken in a trial of the OX40 agonist ivuxolimab. All receptors derive from an adult with an advanced solid tumor such as melanoma, head and neck, liver or kidney cancer.

The V gene is TRBV11-1, the J gene TRBJ2-7; weak D call: TRBD2 (6 bases). V was cut by 1 base and J by 2 bases, with 12 bases left in between. Per the germline V gene, CDR1 is SGHAT and CDR2 is FQDESV (reference sequence). This CDR3 has 15 residues. The CDR3 region has the DNA TGTGCCAGCAGCTTAGTATCGCGGGGACCCTACGAGCAGTACTTC. Translated: CASSLVSRGPYEQYF.

This rearrangement joins TRBV6-7 to TRBJ1-3; D gene uncertain. TRBV6-7 is flagged as an ORF with uncertain function. The CDR3 spans 16 residues. V was pared by 4 bases and J by 0 bases, with 13 bases between. The chain's CDR3 is CASSSPACSSGNTIYF. CDR3 coding DNA: TGTGCCAGCAGTTCGCCGGCCTGCTCCTCTGGAAACACCATATATTTT.

Only one count was recorded for this clone. V gene TRBV27 combines with J gene TRBJ2-1; weak D call: TRBD2 (5 bases). The germline V and J ends were trimmed by 5 bases and 0 bases, with 20 bases remaining between them. This CDR3 is built from 18 residues. Germline loops: CDR1 MNHEY, CDR2 SMNVEV (reference sequence). The CDR3 sequence is CASSLTALGLTSYNEQFF. The CDR3 DNA is TGTGCCAGCAGTCTCACAGCCTTAGGACTCACCTCCTACAATGAGCAGTTCTTC.

V and J are TRBV5-1 and TRBJ2-3; perhaps TRBD1 as D (6 bases). V lost 1 base and J lost 5, with 14 bases in between. This CDR3 region has 15 residues. CDR1 and CDR2 from the germline V gene are SGHRS and YFSETQ. The CDR3 nucleotides are TGCGCCAGCAGCTTGCAGGGGTATTTAGTAGATACGCAGTATTTT. Translating gives CASSLQGYLVDTQYF.

DNA for the CDR3: TGCGCCAGCAGCCCGGGACTAGCGGAGAGGACAGATACGCAGTATTTT. This encodes CASSPGLAERTDTQYF. This chain joins TRBV4-3 and TRBJ2-3; the match to TRBD2 covers 11 bases. V lost 4 bases to trimming and J lost 3 bases; unmatched junction nucleotides: 6. The CDR3 has 16 amino acids. Germline V gene lookup returns CDR1 LGHNA and CDR2 YSLEER.

This chain links TRBV5-6 with TRBJ2-1, with 10 bases fitting TRBD2. The V gene's germline CDR1 is SGHDT and CDR2 YYEEEE. Trimming cost V 4 bases and J 7 bases; bases outside gene matches: 8. The CDR3 covers 15 residues. The CDR3 DNA follows: TGTGCCAGCAGCAGGGCTAGCGGGAGTGTGAATGAGCAGTTCTTC. Translating it yields CASSRASGSVNEQFF.

This chain links TRBV27 with TRBJ2-1, with D possibly TRBD1 on 7 matching bases. V gave up 1 base and J gave up 9 bases, with 13 bases separating them. Germline lookup yields CDR1 MNHEY and CDR2 SMNVEV (reference sequence). CDR3 length: 14 residues. CDR3 amino acids: CASSLFQGEVEQFF. CDR3 DNA sequence: TGTGCCAGCAGTTTATTCCAGGGGGAGGTTGAGCAGTTCTTC.

The chain recombines TRBV5-4 with TRBJ2-3, with 9 bases that match TRBD1. The CDR3 length is 16 residues. Germline CDR1 SGHNT, CDR2 YYREEE (reference sequence). The junction had 6 bases not matched to a gene; V was cut back by 1 base and J by 3 bases. The CDR3 nucleotides are TGTGCCAGCAGCTTGATGACAGGGGGGTGGACAGATACGCAGTATTTT. Translated: CASSLMTGGWTDTQYF. The full variable domain, in which reference TRBV5-4 and TRBJ2-3 provide the parts outside the CDR3, is ETGVTQSPTHLIKTRGQQVTLRCSSQSGHNTVSWYQQALGQGPQFIFQYYREEENGRGNFPPRFSGLQFPNYSSELNVNALELDDSALYLCASSLMTGGWTDTQYFGPGTRLTVL.

This chain uses TRBV5-1 with TRBJ1-6, with TRBD1 matching 9 bases. The length of the CDR3 is 15 residues. Trimming removed 4 bases from V and 5 bases from J; junction bases left unmatched: 4. Germline V gene data show CDR1 as SGHRS and CDR2 as YFSETQ. The CDR3 DNA is TGCGCCAGCAGCACCCGACAGGGGGATAATTCACCCCTCCACTTT. Translating gives CASSTRQGDNSPLHF. Combining the CDR3 with reference TRBV5-1 and TRBJ1-6 gives the whole variable domain KAGVTQTPRYLIKTRGQQVTLSCSPISGHRSVSWYQQTPGQGLQFLFEYFSETQRNKGNFPGRFSGRQFSNSRSEMNVSTLELGDSALYLCASSTRQGDNSPLHFGNGTRLTVT.

J is TRBJ1-2 and V is TRBV28; D unclear. Germline assignment: CDR1 MDHEN and CDR2 SYDVKM. The CDR3 is 11 amino acids. Trimming pared 5 bases from V and 2 bases from J, leaving 3 bases between. The CDR3 sequence: CASSDNYGYTF. The CDR3 DNA sequence: TGTGCCAGCAGTGACAACTATGGCTACACCTTC.

The chain carries TRBV19 and TRBJ1-5; D is perhaps TRBD1 (6 bases). Trimming removed 7 bases from V and 2 bases from J, with 18 bases in between. The length of the CDR3 is 16 residues. Germline-derived CDR1 and CDR2 are LNHDA and SQIVND (reference sequence). The CDR3 protein is CASIPDSPEGNQPQHF. CDR3 nucleotides: TGTGCCAGTATCCCGGACAGCCCGGAGGGCAATCAGCCCCAGCATTTT. Combining the CDR3 with reference TRBV19 and TRBJ1-5 gives the whole variable domain DGGITQSPKYLFRKEGQNVTLSCEQNLNHDAMYWYRQDPGQGLRLIYYSQIVNDFQKGDIAEGYSVSREKKESFPLTVTSAQKNPTAFYLCASIPDSPEGNQPQHFGDGTRLSIL.

CDR3 nucleotide sequence: TGTGCCAGCAGCTTATGGACCTTCTACGAGCAGTACTTC. It yields the protein CASSLWTFYEQYF. This chain links TRBV11-2 with TRBJ2-7, with D unclear. This CDR3 is built from 13 residues. From germline, CDR1 is SGHAT and CDR2 FQNNGV. V was clipped by 2 bases and J by 3 bases, with 8 bases between them. Full variable domain (rest looked up from reference TRBV11-2 and TRBJ2-7): EAGVAQSPRYKIIEKRQSVAFWCNPISGHATLYWYQQILGQGPKLLIQFQNNGVVDDSQLPKDRFSAERLKGVDSTLKIQPAKLEDSAVYLCASSLWTFYEQYFGPGTRLTVT.

The V gene is TRBV6-4, the J gene TRBJ1-2; 9 nucleotides match TRBD1. From germline, CDR1 is MRHNA and CDR2 SNTAGT. V trimming: 6 bases; J trimming: 4 bases; junction bases outside the gene matches: 12. CDR3 length: 16 residues. The CDR3 coding sequence is TGTGCCAGCAGCCCAAACCCGACAGGGGGGACCTATGGCTACACCTTC. It specifies CASSPNPTGGTYGYTF.